Given below is one T cell receptor beta chain in context. The antigen is unknown. A much bigger clone sits one base away, suggesting this may be a read error. Methods used by the authors: CDR3 differences across clinicopathological groups were used to build a distant-metastasis classifier for papillary thyroid cancer. TCRdb re-clonotyped the PCR reads through MiXCR. The V and J calls follow TCRdb's processing rather than the paper's. The sample holds 45,000 to 60,000 clones; approximately 17% are singletons and the top ten take 2.5% to 3.5%. The source of the sample is a study of metastatic and nonmetastatic thyroid tumors. The overall study: Repertoires from blood and tumor or nodule tissue of malignant and benign thyroid patients were compared. Regarding the study as a whole: Malignant thyroid tumors reportedly exceeded benign nodules significantly in TCR beta diversity, with the difference appearing in blood and tumor.

The germline V gene encodes CDR1 SQVTM and CDR2 ANQGSEA. The CDR3 has 13 amino acids. V was trimmed by 6 bases and J by 1 base, leaving 10 bases between them. Not a single patient had been given any form of treatment at any point before undergoing thyroid surgery. The receptor's source is a female donor with papillary thyroid cancer or a benign thyroid nodule (not recorded which). Some clones in this sample may be carry-over from other donors' samples. The chain joins TRBV29-1 to TRBJ2-1; D not resolved. The specimen sequenced was blood. In DNA, the CDR3 is TGCAGCGTCCTCTTTGGTTCCTACAATGAGCAGTTCTTC. Protein product: CSVLFGSYNEQFF.